This TCR beta chain was profiled in a study of blood T cell repertoires in COVID-19. Here immunoSEQ multiplex PCR was the method, and the copy in TCRdb shows in-frame clones only, minus some. This table holds 150,000 to 200,000 clones, approximately 89% found once. V gave up 4 bases and J gave up 6 bases, with 13 bases separating them. The length of the CDR3 is 14 residues. Germline assignment: CDR1 KGHSH and CDR2 LQKENI. This chain uses TRBV18 with TRBJ2-1, with D unresolved. The sequence was collected from a man aged 65 to 85 with acute or convalescent COVID-19. The sequenced sample consisted of peripheral blood. Here the CDR3 reads CASSLFDSPNEQFF. The CDR3 DNA reads as TGTGCCAGCTCACTCTTTGACTCGCCCAATGAGCAGTTCTTC.